The 21 T cell receptor beta chains listed next were all sequenced from one sample in a study of CD8+CD57+ T cells in acquired aplastic anemia. Genomic DNA, the template, was used for profiling of the TCR beta VDJ and CDR3. From the reads, TCRdb called clonotypes with MiXCR, one entry per CDR3 protein. This table holds about 220,000 distinct CDR3 sequences, around 43% found once. CD8+CD57+ cell expansion, shown by flow cytometry, had occurred in the patients selected for sequencing. The sample was sorted CD4+, CD8+, or CD8+CD57+ T cells (not recorded which) from PBMCs. All receptors come from a human donor with aplastic anemia.

This clonotype was observed a handful of times. The chain couples TRBV20-1 to TRBJ1-1; tentative D call: TRBD1 (5 bases). Germline V gives CDR1 DFQATT, CDR2 SNEGSKA (reference sequence). The CDR3 extends over 13 amino acids. Trimming removed 3 bases from V and 4 bases from J, with 12 bases in between. This CDR3 reads CSASRGRITEAFF. In DNA, the CDR3 is TGCAGTGCTAGCCGGGGCAGGATCACTGAAGCTTTCTTT.

Here the CDR3 reads CSARGGEEKLFF. The CDR3 region has the DNA TGCAGTGCTAGAGGGGGTGAAGAAAAACTGTTTTTT. The genes are TRBV20-1 and TRBJ1-4; D uncertain. Germline CDR1 is DFQATT and CDR2 is SNEGSKA (reference sequence). The V end lost 1 base, the J end lost 8 bases, and 8 bases lay between the germline ends. The CDR3 loop spans 12 amino acids.

The table lists this clonotype with a count of one. The junction and the germline gene differ at one end; a read error may be behind it. The chain is built from TRBV7-7 and TRBJ2-1; 16 nucleotides match TRBD2. Germline V lookup: CDR1 SSHAT, CDR2 FNYEAQ (reference sequence). The CDR3 is 17 residues long. In DNA, the CDR3 is TGTGCTAGCAGCCTAGGGACTAGCGGGAGGGCTTTGGGTGAGCAGTTCTTC. This sequence encodes CASSLGTSGRALGEQFF.

This clonotype was seen many times. The CDR3 reads CASSVANSQETQYF. As DNA, the CDR3 is TGTGCCAGCAGCGTAGCGAATAGCCAAGAGACCCAGTACTTC. The gene calls are TRBV9 and TRBJ2-5, with D uncertain. The CDR3 has 14 amino acids. Germline V lookup: CDR1 SGDLS, CDR2 YYNGEE. The ends were cut back, 0 bases at V and 1 base at J, with 7 bases in the middle.

This clonotype was seen repeatedly, ten times or more. The chain employs TRBV7-9 and TRBJ1-1; D call uncertain. The CDR3 runs 14 residues. V lost 3 bases to trimming and J lost 0 bases, with 8 bases between them. Germline CDR1 is SEHNR and CDR2 is FQNEAQ (reference sequence). CDR3 loop: CASSLARMNTEAFF. As DNA, the CDR3 is TGTGCCAGCAGCTTGGCAAGAATGAACACTGAAGCTTTCTTT.

This clonotype was picked up one time. The chain recombines TRBV27 with TRBJ2-1; 7 bases line up with TRBD1. V shed 8 bases, J shed 4 bases, and the junction held 11 bases outside the gene matches. Germline V lookup: CDR1 MNHEY, CDR2 SMNVEV (reference sequence). CDR3 length: 15 residues. The CDR3 loop reads CASHPLKTGYNEQFF. CDR3 in DNA: TGTGCCAGCCACCCCCTAAAGACAGGGTACAATGAGCAGTTCTTC.

The chain carries TRBV19 and TRBJ1-2, with 8 bases that match TRBD1. The CDR3 length is 13 residues. Looked up from germline, CDR1 is LNHDA and CDR2 is SQIVND (reference sequence). This chain's CDR3 is CVTQGALSYGYTF. The CDR3 region has the DNA TGTGTCACCCAGGGGGCATTATCCTATGGCTACACCTTC.

This clonotype was observed a few times. The chain uses TRBV7-3 and TRBJ2-3; 8 bases line up with TRBD1. J gave up 7 bases and V 0 bases, and 9 bases lay outside the gene matches. This CDR3 has 16 residues. Germline CDR1 is SGHTA and CDR2 is FQGTGA. The chain's CDR3 is CASSLTRQGQGYTQYF. The CDR3 nucleotides read TGTGCCAGCAGCTTAACGCGACAGGGGCAGGGGTATACGCAGTATTTT.

This clonotype occurred many times. The V call is TRBV7-9, the J call TRBJ2-3; 7 bases match TRBD2. Looked up from germline, CDR1 is SEHNR and CDR2 is FQNEAQ (reference sequence). J gave up 5 bases and V 1 base, and 6 bases lay outside the gene matches. The CDR3 extends over 15 amino acids. CDR3 protein: CASSLDPTGGDTQYF. The CDR3 DNA reads as TGTGCCAGCAGCTTAGATCCGACGGGGGGAGATACGCAGTATTTT.

The chain recombines TRBV7-9 with TRBJ2-1; perhaps TRBD1 as D (6 bases). With 6 bases removed from V and 8 bases from J, the gap between germline ends came to 8 bases. The length of the CDR3 is 11 residues. CDR1 is SEHNR and CDR2 is FQNEAQ in the germline V gene (reference sequence). The CDR3 DNA follows: TGTGCCAGCAGAGGGGGACATGAGCAGTTCTTC. It specifies CASRGGHEQFF.

This clonotype was counted only a few times. This chain uses TRBV20-1 with TRBJ2-1, with TRBD1 identical over 8 bases. The CDR3 runs to 16 residues. Trimming cost V 0 bases and J 5 bases; bases outside gene matches: 9. Germline V CDR1 and CDR2: DFQATT, SNEGSKA (reference sequence). The CDR3 here is CSARDLRTGKNNEQFF. The CDR3 region has the DNA TGCAGTGCTAGAGATTTAAGGACAGGGAAAAACAATGAGCAGTTCTTC.

The chain links TRBV14 to TRBJ2-5; the D call may be TRBD1 or TRBD2 (6 bases each). Germline V lookup: CDR1 SGHDN, CDR2 FVKESK. The V end lost 0 bases, the J end lost 1 base, and 12 bases lay between the germline ends. This CDR3 is 16 amino acids long. The CDR3 loop is CASSQDYGGPQETQYF. DNA of the CDR3: TGTGCCAGCAGCCAAGATTACGGGGGCCCCCAAGAGACCCAGTACTTC. The whole variable domain, remainder taken from reference TRBV14 and TRBJ2-5, is EAGVTQFPSHSVIEKGQTVTLRCDPISGHDNLYWYRRVMGKEIKFLLHFVKESKQDESGMPNNRFLAERTGGTYSTLKVQPAELEDSGVYFCASSQDYGGPQETQYFGPGTRLLVL.

V is TRBV29-1 and J is TRBJ1-4; TRBD1 agrees at 9 bases. CDR1 and CDR2 (germline): SQVTM, ANQGSEA. The CDR3 runs to 12 residues. V trimming: 7 bases; J trimming: 6 bases; junction bases outside the gene matches: 3. This CDR3 reads CSGGQGYEKLFF. CDR3 in DNA: TGCAGCGGGGGACAGGGCTATGAAAAACTGTTTTTT.

This chain joins TRBV7-2 and TRBJ2-7; 12 bases agree with TRBD2. CDR3 length: 18 amino acids. V shed 5 bases and J 2 bases; nucleotides not matched to a gene: 13. Germline CDR1 is SGHTA and CDR2 is FQGNSA. For the CDR3, the DNA is TGTGCCAGCAGCCCGCACCGGGGACTAGCGGGTATTCCCTACGAGCAGTACTTC. Encoded protein: CASSPHRGLAGIPYEQYF.

This clonotype showed up just a few times. V and J are TRBV28 and TRBJ2-5, with D possibly TRBD2 on 5 matching bases. The V gene's germline CDR1 is MDHEN and CDR2 SYDVKM. V was cut by 5 bases and J by 1 base, with 11 bases left in between. The CDR3 totals 14 residues. CDR3 loop: CASSPRRVQETQYF. The CDR3 region has the DNA TGTGCCAGCAGTCCCAGGCGGGTCCAAGAGACCCAGTACTTC.

The rearrangement links TRBV2 to TRBJ1-2; no clear D. This CDR3 has 14 amino acids. Germline loops: CDR1 SNHLY, CDR2 FYNNEI. Between the trimmed V and J ends, which lost 0 bases and 4 bases, there was a span of 9 bases. The CDR3 reads CASSEALDVYGYTF. The CDR3 bases are TGTGCCAGCAGTGAAGCGCTTGATGTCTATGGCTACACCTTC.

The chain couples TRBV29-1 to TRBJ2-1; D tentatively reads TRBD1 or TRBD2 (5 bases each). CDR3 length: 13 residues. CDR1 SQVTM and CDR2 ANQGSEA come from the germline V gene. Trimming left V 6 bases short and J 0 bases short, with 9 bases between. The CDR3 loop reads CSVGTLSYNEQFF. The CDR3 DNA is TGCAGCGTGGGGACGCTCTCCTACAATGAGCAGTTCTTC.

The table lists this clonotype with a few counts. A much larger clone sits a single nucleotide away, making a read error possible. V is TRBV10-3 and J is TRBJ1-2, with D hard to call. The CDR3 is 14 amino acids. Germline V gene lookup returns CDR1 ENHRY and CDR2 SYGVKD. The CDR3 protein is CAISESLGNCGYTF. CDR3 in DNA: TGTGCCATCAGTGAGTCGCTAGGGAACTGTGGCTACACCTTC.

This chain connects TRBV2 to TRBJ2-1; D perhaps matches TRBD2 (6 bases). V lost 6 bases and J 5 bases, leaving 14 bases between the germline ends. Germline CDR1 reads SNHLY; CDR2 reads FYNNEI. The CDR3 spans 14 residues. The CDR3 spells CASRGTPGNNEQFF. The CDR3 DNA reads as TGTGCCAGCAGGGGGACTCCCGGTAACAATGAGCAGTTCTTC.

The V gene is TRBV7-9, the J gene TRBJ2-7; D possibly matches TRBD1 or TRBD2 (6 bases each). This CDR3 comprises 13 residues. Germline-derived CDR1 and CDR2 are SEHNR and FQNEAQ (reference sequence). Trimming took 5 bases from V and 5 from J, leaving 13 bases between them. The CDR3: CASSPEGGNEQYF. The DNA for the CDR3 is TGTGCCAGCAGCCCCGAAGGGGGGAACGAGCAGTACTTC.

This clonotype was counted once. The chain couples TRBV25-1 to TRBJ2-7, with no clear D. The germline gives CDR1 MGHDK, CDR2 SYGVNS. V was cut by 1 base and J by 5 bases, with 18 bases left in between. This CDR3 has 16 residues. CDR3 nucleotide sequence: TGTGCCAGCAGTGAATTAGATAGCAGCTTATTTGACGAGCAGTACTTC. Its protein product is CASSELDSSLFDEQYF.